This T cell receptor beta chain came from a study of cytomegalovirus exposure and HLA in healthy donors. The junction had 8 bases not matched to a gene; V was cut back by 3 bases and J by 6 bases. Germline V gene data show CDR1 as SGHTA and CDR2 as FQGNSA. The CDR3 runs to 16 residues. Generated by immunoSEQ multiplex PCR, the TCRdb table keeps only in-frame clones and is missing some. The sample carries about 64,000 clones, approximately 90% recorded once. The gene calls are TRBV7-2 and TRBJ2-1; 10 bases line up with TRBD2. Source material: PBMCs. This sequence was found in a young woman in good health and CMV-seronegative. This CDR3 is CASSFLGSGRVNEQFF. The CDR3 coding sequence is TGTGCCAGCAGCTTTTTAGGGAGCGGGAGGGTCAATGAGCAGTTCTTC. Full variable domain (remainder filled in from reference TRBV7-2 and TRBJ2-1): GAGVSQSPSNKVTEKGKDVELRCDPISGHTALYWYRQSLGQGLEFLIYFQGNSAPDKSGLPSDRFSAERTGGSVSTLTIQRTQQEDSAVYLCASSFLGSGRVNEQFFGPGTRLTVL.